The present T cell receptor beta chain was sequenced within a study of coeliac disease. As for the study in general: Without high-resolution HLA typing, biased TRBV7-2 usage was queried.

A word on this clone: Its antigen is not known.

This table comes from immunoSEQ multiplex PCR, and its TCRdb copy is limited to in-frame clones, with some not included. The sample includes roughly 5,200 clones, 65% to 85% of them seen just once. The CDR3 is 14 residues long. Germline-derived CDR1 and CDR2 are MNHEY and SMNVEV (reference sequence). The junction had 5 bases not matched to a gene; V was cut back by 7 bases and J by 6 bases. Study-level results: Intraepithelial and lamina propria fractions were not highly pure. Lower clonality than controls marked TRB and TRG repertoires from active celiac intraepithelial and lamina propria samples.

The source is a woman aged 18-35 years with active celiac disease. The sequenced sample consisted of lamina propria lymphocytes from the gut. The V gene is TRBV27, the J gene TRBJ1-6; 8 positions agree with TRBD1. CDR3 sequence reads: CASKIQGANSPLHF. DNA for the CDR3: TGTGCCAGCAAAATCCAGGGGGCTAATTCACCCCTCCACTTT.